In its sample, the clone carrying this T cell receptor (beta chain) was seen once. The antigen remains undetermined. Assay: immunoSEQ multiplex PCR; the TCRdb copy retains only in-frame clones and omits some. This sample has 950,000 to 1,100,000 clones, with 70% to 80% found just once. The sample originates from a study of shared clonotypes between healthy human individuals. Study-wide context: Contributing individuals were two females and a few males aged 18 to 49. Study conclusions and caveats: The sampled material consisted only of blood, and tissue repertoires are likely to differ. Sequencing depth was predicted to influence how clonotypes are shared among donors. Non-shared clonotypes showed lower generation probabilities than clonotypes common to all four donors.

CDR3 length: 14 residues. V gave up 7 bases and J gave up 1 base, with 9 bases separating them. Germline V gene sequence: CDR1 SGHRS, CDR2 YFSETQ. The receptor comes from a man younger than 35 in good health. Some clones in this sample may be carry-over from other donors' samples. The chain carries TRBV5-1 and TRBJ2-6; D gene ambiguous. Sequenced material: memory CD4+ T cells from PBMCs. Noted subset: CD45RA-negative fraction. The CDR3 DNA reads TGCGCCAGCTCGGGCCAGTCTGGGGCCAACGTCCTGACTTTC. Amino acid sequence: CASSGQSGANVLTF.